One and the same sample provided the 13 T cell receptor beta chains below, sequenced in a study of T cells in Graves' hyperthyroidism and ophthalmopathy. The TCR beta CDR3 regions underwent amplification using RNA transcripts as the source. When the TCR CDR3 underwent first-round RT-PCR, the HTBI primer set was used. TCRdb re-called the multiplex PCR reads with MiXCR, one entry per CDR3 protein. The table has approximately 640,000 distinct CDR3 sequences, about 45% seen once; the top ten hold about 7.7%. The sequenced material came from peripheral blood or thyroid tissue (not recorded which). The receptors were sampled from an adult man with Graves' disease, either hyperthyroidism or ophthalmopathy (not recorded which).

The V gene is TRBV5-1, the J gene TRBJ2-2; 12 bases line up with TRBD2. Germline lookup yields CDR1 SGHRS and CDR2 YFSETQ. The CDR3 covers 15 residues. The trim removed 3 bases at V and 5 bases at J, leaving 2 bases unmatched. CDR3: CASSSGLAGTGELFF. DNA of the CDR3: TGCGCCAGCAGCTCAGGACTAGCGGGAACCGGGGAGCTGTTTTTT.

Only a few counts were recorded for this clonotype. The J gene is TRBJ1-2, the V gene TRBV5-1; D is undetermined. The CDR3 runs to 15 residues. Germline V gives CDR1 SGHRS, CDR2 YFSETQ. V was shortened by 0 bases and J by 2 bases, with 11 bases between the two germline ends. CDR3 sequence (DNA): TGCGCCAGCAGCTTGGTCCAGGCGGGAAACTATGGCTACACCTTC. It yields the protein CASSLVQAGNYGYTF.

A note on this clonotype: This may arise from a read error, as a much more abundant clone is one base away. The J gene is TRBJ1-2, the V gene TRBV29-1, with TRBD1 matching 8 bases. CDR3 length: 14 residues. The J segment lost 4 bases and the V segment lost 1 base, leaving 5 bases of the junction unmatched. Germline V gene data show CDR1 as SQVTM and CDR2 as ANQGSEA. For the CDR3, the DNA is TGCAGCGTTGAAGCGGACAGGGACCTCTATGGCTACACCTTC. It specifies CSVEADRDLYGYTF. The full variable domain, in which reference TRBV29-1 and TRBJ1-2 provide the parts outside the CDR3, is SAVISQKPSRDICQRGTSLTIQCQVDSQVTMMFWYRQQPGQSLTLIATANQGSEATYESGFVIDKFPISRPNLTFSTLTVSNMSPEDSSIYLCSVEADRDLYGYTFGSGTRLTVV.

In the case of this clonotype: The junction departs from the called germline gene at one end, perhaps through a read error. This chain links TRBV7-2 with TRBJ1-6; 9 bases are shared with TRBD1. The germline CDR1 and CDR2 sequences are SGHTA and FQGNSA. The CDR3 contains 16 residues. The CDR3: CASSQRTGEHNSPLHF. The CDR3 nucleotides are TGCGCCAGCAGCCAAAGGACAGGGGAACATAATTCACCCCTCCACTTT.

The CDR3 spells CASRTHINYGYTF. The DNA of the CDR3 is TGTGCCAGCAGAACACATATTAACTATGGCTACACCTTC. The chain couples TRBV12-3 or TRBV12-4 to TRBJ1-2; D uncertain. V was shortened by 6 bases and J by 1 base, with 9 bases between the two germline ends. The CDR3 loop spans 13 amino acids.

The chain recombines TRBV2 with TRBJ1-4; D uncertain. Per germline, CDR1 SNHLY and CDR2 FYNNEI. V was clipped by 5 bases and J by 0 bases, with 13 bases between them. The CDR3 consists of 16 residues. CDR3 protein: CASSLRIGSTNEKLFF. The CDR3 region has the DNA TGTGCCAGCAGTTTAAGAATCGGGTCAACTAATGAAAAACTGTTTTTT. Full variable domain (outside the CDR3, taken from reference TRBV2 and TRBJ1-4): EPEVTQTPSHQVTQMGQEVILRCVPISNHLYFYWYRQILGQKVEFLVSFYNNEISEKSEIFDDQFSVERPDGSNFTLKIRSTKLEDSAMYFCASSLRIGSTNEKLFFGSGTQLSVL.

The chain couples TRBV7-8 to TRBJ1-6; the D is unclear. V was clipped by 7 bases and J by 10 bases, with 11 bases between them. Germline-derived CDR1 and CDR2 are SGHVS and FQNEAQ. The CDR3 totals 12 residues. The DNA of the CDR3 is TGTGCCAGCACCTCGGGTGGGTCACCCCTCCACTTT. Translating it yields CASTSGGSPLHF.

This clonotype was picked up one time. Being one base from a much bigger clone, this may be a read error. The V and J genes are TRBV11-1 and TRBJ2-7, with 8 nucleotides matching TRBD2. The CDR3 runs 14 residues. CDR1 and CDR2 (germline): SGHAT, FQDESV (reference sequence). The CDR3 coding sequence is TGTGCCGGCAGCTTAGCGGGACACCTCTACGAGCAGTACTTC. Translated: CAGSLAGHLYEQYF.

The chain joins TRBV2 to TRBJ1-2, with D perhaps TRBD1 (5 bases). This CDR3 has 12 amino acids. The germline V gene encodes CDR1 SNHLY and CDR2 FYNNEI. V was cut by 6 bases and J by 7 bases, with 12 bases left in between. The CDR3 bases are TGTGCCAGCAGGGCCGGGGCTAGTGGCTACACCTTC. This codes for CASRAGASGYTF.

As for this clonotype: A much more abundant neighbour one base away suggests this may be a read error. This CDR3 is missing its conserved last phenylalanine or tryptophan, likely due to a read error. This chain links TRBV24-1 with TRBJ1-5; D not certain. The CDR3 loop spans 14 amino acids. Trimming removed 0 bases at V and 4 bases at J, with 6 bases between. Germline values: CDR1 KGHDR, CDR2 SFDVKD. This chain's CDR3 is CATSDLTENQPQHS. Written as DNA, the CDR3 is TGTGCCACCAGTGATTTGACGGAAAATCAGCCCCAGCATTCT.

This clonotype has a handful of counts. This chain connects TRBV11-2 to TRBJ1-6; 8 bases align to TRBD1. The CDR3 has 16 residues. Per the germline V gene, CDR1 is SGHAT and CDR2 is FQNNGV. With 2 bases clipped from V and 4 bases from J, the junction kept 4 bases outside the gene matches. CDR3 loop: CASSLRTGRYNSPLHF. CDR3 sequence (DNA): TGTGCCAGCAGCTTACGGACAGGGCGGTATAATTCACCCCTCCACTTT.

This clonotype has a handful of counts. The chain is built from TRBV27 and TRBJ1-5; D ambiguous. This CDR3 region has 14 residues. V was trimmed by 5 bases and J by 0 bases, leaving 8 bases between them. Germline-derived CDR1 and CDR2 are MNHEY and SMNVEV (reference sequence). The CDR3 reads CASSRRNSNQPQHF. Written as DNA, the CDR3 is TGTGCCAGCAGTAGACGTAATAGCAATCAGCCCCAGCATTTT.

The rearrangement links TRBV13 to TRBJ1-4; 9 bases line up with TRBD1. There are 15 residues in the CDR3. Per germline, CDR1 PRHDT and CDR2 FYEKMQ (reference sequence). The junction had 7 bases not matched to a gene; V was cut back by 4 bases and J by 7 bases. The CDR3 reads CASSSRDREVEKLFF. The CDR3 DNA sequence: TGTGCCAGCAGCTCCCGGGACAGGGAGGTTGAAAAACTGTTTTTT.